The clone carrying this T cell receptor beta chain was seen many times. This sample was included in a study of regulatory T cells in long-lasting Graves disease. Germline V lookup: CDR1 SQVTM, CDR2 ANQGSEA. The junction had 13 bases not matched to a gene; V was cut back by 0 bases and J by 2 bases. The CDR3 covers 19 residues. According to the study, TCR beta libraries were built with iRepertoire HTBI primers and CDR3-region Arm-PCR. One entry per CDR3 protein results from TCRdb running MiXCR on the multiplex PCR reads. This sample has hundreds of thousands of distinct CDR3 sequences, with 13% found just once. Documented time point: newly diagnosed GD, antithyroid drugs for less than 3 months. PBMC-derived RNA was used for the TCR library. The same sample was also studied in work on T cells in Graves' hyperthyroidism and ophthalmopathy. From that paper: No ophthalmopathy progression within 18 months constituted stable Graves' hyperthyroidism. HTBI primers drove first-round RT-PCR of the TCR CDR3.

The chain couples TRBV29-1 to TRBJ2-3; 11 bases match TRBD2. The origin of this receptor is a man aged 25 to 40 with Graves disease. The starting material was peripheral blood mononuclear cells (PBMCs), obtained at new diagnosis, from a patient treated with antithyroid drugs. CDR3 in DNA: TGCAGCGTTGAAGACGTAGCTCTAGCGGGAGGCCCTAACACAGATACGCAGTATTTT. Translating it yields CSVEDVALAGGPNTDTQYF.